This T cell receptor beta chain was recorded in a study of blood T cell repertoires in COVID-19. About the research overall: The cDNA or gDNA used as material had been derived from T cells, B-cell-depleted T cells, or PBMCs.

Trimming cost V 4 bases and J 0 bases, with 7 bases left between them. In germline, CDR1 is ENHRY, CDR2 SYGVKD. The CDR3 runs to 14 residues. Original methodology: Amplification of reference gene primers was used by the study to estimate nucleated cell counts. TCRdb keeps only in-frame clones here, not all; method: immunoSEQ multiplex PCR. From that table come the V and J calls and clone size; the DNA was used to work out D and trimming. This sample has about 160,000 clones; more than 65% occur once, and the top ten carry 15% to 20%. This study enrolled people aged roughly 18 to 90 from about two dozen US geographic areas.

Sequenced input: PBMCs or T cells enriched from blood (not recorded which). The V call is TRBV10-3, the J call TRBJ2-1, with no clear D. The source is a man aged 60 to 69 who had recovered from COVID-19. The chain's CDR3 is CAISGDSSYNEQFF. Here the CDR3 DNA reads TGTGCCATCAGTGGAGATAGCTCCTACAATGAGCAGTTCTTC.